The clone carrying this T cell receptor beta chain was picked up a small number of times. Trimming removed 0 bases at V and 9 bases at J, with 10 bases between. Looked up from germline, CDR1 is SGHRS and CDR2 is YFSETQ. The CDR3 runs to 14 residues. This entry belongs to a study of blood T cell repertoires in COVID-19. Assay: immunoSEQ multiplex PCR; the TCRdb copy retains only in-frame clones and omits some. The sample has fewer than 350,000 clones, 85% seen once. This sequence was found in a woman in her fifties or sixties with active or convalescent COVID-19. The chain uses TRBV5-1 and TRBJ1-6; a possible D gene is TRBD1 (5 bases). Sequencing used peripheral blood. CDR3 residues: CASSLDRKGSPLHF. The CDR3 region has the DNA TGCGCCAGCAGCTTGGACAGGAAAGGTTCACCCCTCCACTTT.